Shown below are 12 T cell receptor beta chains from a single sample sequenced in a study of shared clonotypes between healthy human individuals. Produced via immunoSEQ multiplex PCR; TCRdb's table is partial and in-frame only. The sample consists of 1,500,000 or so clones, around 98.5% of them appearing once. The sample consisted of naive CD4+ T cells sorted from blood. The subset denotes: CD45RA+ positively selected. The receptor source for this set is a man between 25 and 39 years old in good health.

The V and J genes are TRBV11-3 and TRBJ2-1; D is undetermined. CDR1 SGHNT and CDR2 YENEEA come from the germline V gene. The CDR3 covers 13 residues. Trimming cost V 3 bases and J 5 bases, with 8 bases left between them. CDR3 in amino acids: CASSFSRNNEQFF. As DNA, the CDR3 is TGTGCCAGCAGCTTTTCCAGGAACAATGAGCAGTTCTTC.

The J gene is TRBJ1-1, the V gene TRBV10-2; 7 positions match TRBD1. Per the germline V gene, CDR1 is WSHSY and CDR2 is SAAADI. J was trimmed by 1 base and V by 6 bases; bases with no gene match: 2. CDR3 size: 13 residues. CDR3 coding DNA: TGCGCCAGCAGGGGACAGCCGAACACTGAAGCTTTCTTT. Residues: CASRGQPNTEAFF.

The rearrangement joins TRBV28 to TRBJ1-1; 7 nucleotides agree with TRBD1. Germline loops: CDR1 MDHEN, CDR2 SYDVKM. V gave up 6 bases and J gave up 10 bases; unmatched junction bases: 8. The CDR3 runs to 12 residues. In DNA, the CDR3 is TGTGCCAGCAGCCTACTACAGGGGTTAGCTTTCTTT. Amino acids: CASSLLQGLAFF. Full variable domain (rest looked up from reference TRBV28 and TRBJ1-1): DVKVTQSSRYLVKRTGEKVFLECVQDMDHENMFWYRQDPGLGLRLIYFSYDVKMKEKGDIPEGYSVSREKKERFSLILESASTNQTSMYLCASSLLQGLAFFGQGTRLTVV.

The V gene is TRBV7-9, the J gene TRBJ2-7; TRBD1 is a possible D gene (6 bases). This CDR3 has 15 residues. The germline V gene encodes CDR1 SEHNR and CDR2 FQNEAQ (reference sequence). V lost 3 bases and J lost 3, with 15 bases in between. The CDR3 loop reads CASSFTQGSVYEQYF. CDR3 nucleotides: TGTGCCAGCAGCTTTACTCAGGGGTCAGTCTACGAGCAGTACTTC.

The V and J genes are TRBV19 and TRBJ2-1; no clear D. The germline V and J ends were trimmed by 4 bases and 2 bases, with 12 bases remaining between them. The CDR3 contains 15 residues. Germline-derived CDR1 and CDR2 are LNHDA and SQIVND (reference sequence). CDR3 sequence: CASSTHVEAYNEQFF. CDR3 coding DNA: TGTGCCAGTAGTACACACGTTGAAGCCTACAATGAGCAGTTCTTC.

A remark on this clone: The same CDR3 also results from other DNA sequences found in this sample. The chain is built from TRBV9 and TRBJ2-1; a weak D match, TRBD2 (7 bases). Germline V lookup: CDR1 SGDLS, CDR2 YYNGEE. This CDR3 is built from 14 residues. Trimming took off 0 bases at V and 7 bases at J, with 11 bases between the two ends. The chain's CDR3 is CASSVVGGVNEQFF. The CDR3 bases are TGTGCCAGCAGCGTAGTAGGGGGGGTAAATGAGCAGTTCTTC.

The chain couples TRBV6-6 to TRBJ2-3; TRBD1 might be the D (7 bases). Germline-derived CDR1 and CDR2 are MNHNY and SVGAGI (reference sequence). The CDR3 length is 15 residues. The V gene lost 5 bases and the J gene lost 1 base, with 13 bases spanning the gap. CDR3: CASSLRGTGTDTQYF. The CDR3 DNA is TGTGCCAGCAGTCTCAGGGGGACTGGCACAGATACGCAGTATTTT.

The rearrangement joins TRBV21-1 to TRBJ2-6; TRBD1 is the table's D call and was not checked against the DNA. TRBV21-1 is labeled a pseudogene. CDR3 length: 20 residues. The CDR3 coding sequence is TGTGCCAGCAGCTCGATAGGGACCGGGACAGGGGGCGCTGGGGCCAACGTCCTGACTTTC. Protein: CASSSIGTGTGGAGANVLTF.

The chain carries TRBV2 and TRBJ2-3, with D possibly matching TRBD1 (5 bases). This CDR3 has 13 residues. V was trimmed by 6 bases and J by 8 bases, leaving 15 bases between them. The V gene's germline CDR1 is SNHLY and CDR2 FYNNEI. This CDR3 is CASSPQRGSTQYF. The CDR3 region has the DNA TGTGCCAGCAGCCCCCAAAGGGGCAGTACGCAGTATTTT.

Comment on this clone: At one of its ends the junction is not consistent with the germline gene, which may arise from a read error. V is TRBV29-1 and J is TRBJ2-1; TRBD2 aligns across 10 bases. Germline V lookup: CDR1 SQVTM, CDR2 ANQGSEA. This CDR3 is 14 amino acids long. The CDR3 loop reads CSVATSGWYSEQFF. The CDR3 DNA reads TGCAGCGTTGCGACTAGCGGGTGGTACAGTGAGCAGTTCTTC.

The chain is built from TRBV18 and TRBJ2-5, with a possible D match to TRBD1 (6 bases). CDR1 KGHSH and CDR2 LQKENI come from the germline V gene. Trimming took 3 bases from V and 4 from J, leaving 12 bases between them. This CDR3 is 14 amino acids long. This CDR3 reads CASSPYQGPETQYF. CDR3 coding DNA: TGTGCCAGCTCACCCTATCAGGGGCCAGAGACCCAGTACTTC. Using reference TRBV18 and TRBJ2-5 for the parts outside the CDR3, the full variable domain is NAGVMQNPRHLVRRRGQEARLRCSPMKGHSHVYWYRQLPEEGLKFMVYLQKENIIDESGMPKERFSAEFPKEGPSILRIQQVVRGDSAAYFCASSPYQGPETQYFGPGTRLLVL.

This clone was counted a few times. In DNA, the CDR3 is TGTGCCAGCAGCTTTGCCGACAGGGATGAGCAGTTCTTC. This sequence encodes CASSFADRDEQFF. The chain links TRBV11-3 to TRBJ2-1; 7 bases match TRBD1. V was pared by 3 bases and J by 8 bases, with 4 bases of the junction left unmatched. Looked up from germline, CDR1 is SGHNT and CDR2 is YENEEA. The CDR3 consists of 13 residues.